What follows are 4 T cell receptor beta chains derived from one specimen sequenced in a study of CD8 T cells in Susac syndrome (dated by TCRdb to between 2018 and 2020). Libraries were built with the immunoSEQ multiplex PCR assay. RNA was extracted with the RNeasy kit and roughly 0.45 to 1 ug was reverse transcribed using random hexamers. Starting from the raw public reads, TCRdb applied fastp trimming at Q25, assembled clones with MiXCR and retained in-frame beta chains. A single entry per CDR3 protein holds the most common genes and DNA from its merged rows. The sample table shows some 210,000 distinct CDR3 sequences, and 94% are seen once. Over 0.15% of the sample belongs to the ten largest clones. Material: CD4+ T cells from PBMCs. These TCRs come from a human donor with Susac syndrome.

The chain is built from TRBV10-3 and TRBJ1-2; 11 nucleotides agree with TRBD1. The junction had 7 bases not matched to a gene; V was cut back by 5 bases and J by 5 bases. There are 15 residues in the CDR3. Germline V gene lookup returns CDR1 ENHRY and CDR2 SYGVKD. In DNA form, the CDR3 reads TGTGCCATCAGTCAAGCCGGGACAGGGGGTTATGGCTACACCTTC. Protein product: CAISQAGTGGYGYTF.

The J gene is TRBJ1-2, the V gene TRBV10-3; TRBD1 is a possible D gene (5 bases). The CDR3 is 13 amino acids. The germline V gene encodes CDR1 ENHRY and CDR2 SYGVKD. V gave up 6 bases and J gave up 8 bases, with 16 bases separating them. DNA for the CDR3: TGTGCCATCAGCACCCCGGAGGGGTCGGGCTACACCTTC. This codes for CAISTPEGSGYTF.

V usage is TRBV12-3 or TRBV12-4 and J usage is TRBJ2-3, with D tentatively TRBD2 (7 bases). Trimming took off 2 bases at V and 2 bases at J, with 11 bases between the two ends. This CDR3 is built from 15 residues. In nucleotides, the CDR3 is TGTGCCAGCAGTTTAACCCGGGGGGCCACAGATACGCAGTATTTT. Protein: CASSLTRGATDTQYF.

The J gene is TRBJ1-6, the V gene TRBV6-5; 11 positions agree with TRBD1. Germline trimming cut 4 bases from V and 5 bases from J; bases unmatched to any gene: 4. This CDR3 spans 16 amino acids. Per germline, CDR1 MNHEY and CDR2 SVGAGI. CDR3 nucleotides: TGTGCCAGCAGTTTACGGACAGGGGGCAATAATTCACCCCTCCACTTT. This translates into CASSLRTGGNNSPLHF.